The entry that follows covers one T cell receptor (beta chain) sequence. Per the original data handling: Amplification with reference gene primers provided the estimates of nucleated cell counts. Profiling relied on immunoSEQ multiplex PCR, and the TCRdb table lists in-frame clones only, not all of them. The D gene and trimming were derived from the DNA, and the V and J assignments and clone size from that table. The sample yields some 110,000 clones, about 80% seen once. The sample is drawn from a study of blood T cell repertoires in COVID-19. Study at large: Collection of acute and convalescent COVID-19 samples took place in the United States, Italy and Spain. T cells, B-cell-depleted T cells, or PBMCs supplied cDNA or gDNA.

The V and J ends lost 4 bases and 13 bases respectively, with 9 bases between them. CDR3 length: 11 residues. The germline V gene encodes CDR1 SGHDT and CDR2 YYEEEE. The gene calls are TRBV5-6 and TRBJ1-6, with D maybe TRBD1 (6 bases). Sequenced sample: peripheral blood. The clonotype was recovered from a woman of 80 years or more with active or convalescent COVID-19. CDR3: CASSAQGPLHF. The CDR3 DNA reads TGTGCCAGCAGCGCCCAGGGGCCCCTCCACTTT.